This T cell receptor (beta chain) emerged from a study of blood T cell repertoires in COVID-19. Profiling relied on immunoSEQ multiplex PCR, and the TCRdb table lists in-frame clones only, not all of them. The sample has about 140,000 clones; roughly three quarters are singletons. Source material: peripheral blood. This receptor was identified in a woman aged 55-69 years with acute or convalescent COVID-19.

The CDR3 DNA sequence: TGTGCCAGCAGTGTGATCCCCTCGACAGGGGTAGGGGCTGAAGCTTTCTTT. This sequence encodes CASSVIPSTGVGAEAFF. The rearrangement uses TRBV2 and TRBJ1-1, with TRBD1 identical over 8 bases. CDR1 is SNHLY, CDR2 FYNNEI, per germline. The CDR3 is 17 residues long. Trimming removed 4 bases from V and 6 bases from J; junction bases left unmatched: 16.